The 32 T cell receptor beta chains below were found in one sample sequenced in a study of follicular helper T cells after annual influenza vaccination. Indicated time point: 2015-2016 season, 7 days after influenza vaccination. Using immunoSEQ multiplex PCR, the repertoire was profiled, and TCRdb retains in-frame clones only, with some absent. The sample yields over a thousand clones, around 85% seen once. Here the sequenced sample was CXCR5+ CD38+ circulating T follicular helper cells from blood, taken 7 days after influenza vaccination. Subset given: circulating Tfh, non-naive CD4+CXCR5+PD-1+ (ICOS+CD38+ or ICOS-CD38-). Receptors were obtained from an adult who received the influenza vaccine.

The V and J genes are TRBV19 and TRBJ2-6; no clear D. Germline-derived CDR1 and CDR2 are LNHDA and SQIVND (reference sequence). With 1 base removed from V and 0 bases from J, the gap between germline ends came to 4 bases. The length of the CDR3 is 15 residues. The CDR3 here is CASSIVHSGANVLTF. The CDR3 DNA is TGTGCCAGTAGTATAGTACACTCTGGGGCCAACGTCCTGACTTTC.

The chain uses TRBV9 and TRBJ2-5; TRBD2 matches at 7 bases. Trimming at V came to 4 bases and at J to 3 bases, leaving 3 bases not matched to a gene. The CDR3 length is 13 residues. Germline loops: CDR1 SGDLS, CDR2 YYNGEE. Here the CDR3 reads CASSPGTKETQYF. CDR3 nucleotides: TGTGCCAGCAGCCCCGGGACTAAAGAGACCCAGTACTTC. Full variable domain (rest looked up from reference TRBV9 and TRBJ2-5): DSGVTQTPKHLITATGQRVTLRCSPRSGDLSVYWYQQSLDQGLQFLIQYYNGEERAKGNILERFSAQQFPDLHSELNLSSLELGDSALYFCASSPGTKETQYFGPGTRLLVL.

V usage is TRBV4-3 and J usage is TRBJ2-3; TRBD1 might be the D (8 bases). The V gene's germline CDR1 is LGHNA and CDR2 YSLEER. Trimming removed 0 bases at V and 6 bases at J, with 16 bases between. The CDR3 is 16 amino acids. The CDR3 nucleotides are TGCGCCAGCAGCCAAGAACACAGGGGGGGTTTGGATACGCAGTATTTT. This encodes CASSQEHRGGLDTQYF.

This chain connects TRBV5-1 to TRBJ2-7; tentatively, D is TRBD1 (5 bases). Per germline, CDR1 SGHRS and CDR2 YFSETQ. This CDR3 contains 14 residues. V was trimmed by 0 bases and J by 7 bases, leaving 14 bases between them. The DNA of the CDR3 is TGCGCCAGCAGCTTGGCCGAGAAGGGGCGAGAGCAGTACTTC. This translates into CASSLAEKGREQYF.

This sequence joins TRBV28 and TRBJ2-7; D might be TRBD1 (6 bases). Trimming pared 8 bases from V and 4 bases from J, leaving 18 bases between. Germline CDR1 reads MDHEN; CDR2 reads SYDVKM. The CDR3 loop spans 14 amino acids. The CDR3 DNA follows: TGTGCCAGCTTCCCTCTAGGGCAGGGGTACGAGCAGTACTTC. Translating it yields CASFPLGQGYEQYF.

The chain employs TRBV6-5 and TRBJ1-2; 12 bases are shared with TRBD1. Looked up from germline, CDR1 is MNHEY and CDR2 is SVGAGI. The CDR3 has 15 amino acids. The junction had 8 bases not matched to a gene; V was cut back by 4 bases and J by 8 bases. CDR3 loop: CASSSPGQGALGYTF. CDR3 nucleotides: TGTGCCAGCAGTTCACCGGGACAGGGGGCTTTGGGCTACACCTTC.

This clone was seen more than once but under ten times. Other DNA sequences in the same sample also yield this CDR3. The J gene is TRBJ1-5, the V gene TRBV30; D is uncertain. Between the trimmed V and J ends, which lost 0 bases and 2 bases, there was a span of 11 bases. The CDR3 has 15 amino acids. The germline gives CDR1 GTSNPN, CDR2 SVGIG (reference sequence). CDR3 amino acids: CAWSVRGGGNQPQHF. CDR3 nucleotides: TGTGCCTGGAGTGTACGGGGAGGAGGCAATCAGCCCCAGCATTTT.

This chain connects TRBV10-1 to TRBJ2-3; D unclear. The CDR3 runs 16 residues. The germline gives CDR1 WNHNN, CDR2 SYGVQD (reference sequence). Trimming took off 3 bases at V and 1 base at J, with 14 bases between the two ends. The CDR3 region is CASSESRTTGTDTQYF. In nucleotides, the CDR3 is TGCGCCAGCAGTGAATCCCGAACGACGGGCACAGATACGCAGTATTTT.

The rearrangement links TRBV5-1 to TRBJ2-1, with 7 nucleotides matching TRBD2. The germline V gene has CDR1 SGHRS and CDR2 YFSETQ. The CDR3 has 15 residues. The V segment lost 3 bases and the J segment 6 bases; nucleotides outside the gene matches: 9. CDR3 residues: CASSYDNAGANEQFF. CDR3 nucleotides: TGCGCCAGCAGCTACGACAACGCGGGAGCCAATGAGCAGTTCTTC.

This clone was detected only once. The V gene is TRBV29-1, the J gene TRBJ2-5, with 8 bases matching TRBD2. Germline values: CDR1 SQVTM, CDR2 ANQGSEA. After removal of 4 bases from V and 5 bases from J, the junction contained 12 bases not matched to a gene. This CDR3 contains 15 residues. The DNA for the CDR3 is TGCAGCGTTGCGGGGGCGGGGGGAAGATCGGAGACCCAGTACTTC. Protein sequence: CSVAGAGGRSETQYF. Looking up the rest from reference TRBV29-1 and TRBJ2-5 gives the full variable domain: SAVISQKPSRDICQRGTSLTIQCQVDSQVTMMFWYRQQPGQSLTLIATANQGSEATYESGFVIDKFPISRPNLTFSTLTVSNMSPEDSSIYLCSVAGAGGRSETQYFGPGTRLLVL.

The DNA of the CDR3 is TGCGCCAGCAGCTCCGCCCCGGGGAGGGCCCAAGAGACCCAGTACTTC. It specifies CASSSAPGRAQETQYF. The chain joins TRBV5-1 to TRBJ2-5, with 7 bases aligning to TRBD2. Germline CDR1 is SGHRS and CDR2 is YFSETQ. This CDR3 has 16 residues. The V segment lost 3 bases and the J segment 1 base; nucleotides outside the gene matches: 9.

This chain connects TRBV10-2 to TRBJ1-4; D gene unclear. Trimming stripped 8 bases from V and 7 bases from J, with 14 bases between. The CDR3 spans 13 residues. The V gene's germline CDR1 is WSHSY and CDR2 SAAADI. Here the CDR3 DNA reads TGCGCCAGCGTGTACCGATGGGGTGAAAAACTGTTTTTT. This encodes CASVYRWGEKLFF.

The V gene is TRBV25-1, the J gene TRBJ1-5, with D unclear. CDR1 is MGHDK, CDR2 SYGVNS, per germline. Trimming stripped 6 bases from V and 2 bases from J, with 11 bases between. The CDR3 totals 14 residues. CDR3 nucleotide sequence: TGTGCCAGCAGCGGGTCCGGAGGCAATCAGCCCCAGCATTTT. It codes for CASSGSGGNQPQHF.

The chain joins TRBV5-1 to TRBJ1-5, with D unclear. This CDR3 is 15 amino acids long. The V gene's germline CDR1 is SGHRS and CDR2 YFSETQ. Trimming shortened V by 0 bases and J by 1 base, and 8 bases separated the two germline ends. DNA for the CDR3: TGCGCCAGCAGCTTGGATGGGAGCAGCAATCAGCCCCAGCATTTT. As protein: CASSLDGSSNQPQHF.

The chain is built from TRBV10-3 and TRBJ2-7, with 8 bases fitting TRBD1. CDR1 and CDR2 from the germline V gene are ENHRY and SYGVKD. V was pared by 5 bases and J by 3 bases, with 6 bases of the junction left unmatched. This CDR3 region has 14 residues. The CDR3 loop reads CAISLQGDHYEQYF. The CDR3 DNA reads as TGTGCCATCAGTTTACAGGGGGATCACTACGAGCAGTACTTC.

The V call is TRBV29-1, the J call TRBJ1-2, with 10 bases that match TRBD1. The germline V gene encodes CDR1 SQVTM and CDR2 ANQGSEA. The CDR3 contains 13 residues. V was clipped by 2 bases and J by 8 bases; unmatched bases: 5. CDR3 sequence (DNA): TGCAGCGTTGAAAGACAGGGGGCGCAAGGCTACACCTTC. Translating gives CSVERQGAQGYTF.

On this clone: In the same sample, other DNA sequences code for this CDR3. The chain combines TRBV5-4 with TRBJ2-7; TRBD2 matches at 13 bases. V lost 4 bases, J lost 2 bases, and 6 bases stayed unmatched. The CDR3 loop spans 16 amino acids. Germline V lookup: CDR1 SGHNT, CDR2 YYREEE (reference sequence). The CDR3 sequence is CASSPGTSGATYEQYF. CDR3 coding DNA: TGTGCCAGCAGCCCTGGGACTAGCGGGGCAACCTACGAGCAGTACTTC.

This clone was seen a single time. The germline gene is not matched at one end of the junction; a read error may be the cause. The chain recombines TRBV6-5 with TRBJ2-3, with 7 bases that match TRBD2. The germline CDR1 and CDR2 sequences are MNHEY and SVGAGI. This CDR3 has 11 amino acids. The CDR3 is CASSYGGDYHF. The CDR3 DNA follows: TGTGCCAGCAGTTACGGTGGGGACTATCATTTT.

The chain has TRBV7-9 and TRBJ1-2, with TRBD1 as a possible D gene (5 bases). V was shortened by 8 bases and J by 3 bases, with 22 bases between the two germline ends. The CDR3 length is 16 residues. Looked up from germline, CDR1 is SEHNR and CDR2 is FQNEAQ (reference sequence). CDR3 in amino acids: CASETDSLTVYYGYTF. The CDR3 nucleotides are TGTGCCAGCGAGACTGACAGCCTCACGGTTTACTATGGCTACACCTTC.

The chain employs TRBV30 and TRBJ1-3, with a weak D call TRBD1 (5 bases). CDR1 and CDR2 (germline): GTSNPN, SVGIG (reference sequence). This CDR3 region has 15 residues. V shed 0 bases and J shed 0 bases, with 9 bases lying between them. In DNA form, the CDR3 reads TGTGCCTGGAGTGTAGCAGGGACCTCTGGAAACACCATATATTTT. This codes for CAWSVAGTSGNTIYF.

This clone has a single count. A junction end diverges from the germline sequence, so it may reflect a read error. CDR3 DNA: TGCAGTGCCCTCAAAAACATTCGGTACTTC. Translated, it gives CSALKNIRYF. The rearrangement links TRBV20-1 to TRBJ2-4; D not certain. The CDR3 spans 10 residues. Germline-derived CDR1 and CDR2 are DFQATT and SNEGSKA (reference sequence).

The chain uses TRBV19 and TRBJ2-5; D may be TRBD1 or TRBD2 (5 bases each). V gave up 7 bases and J gave up 5 bases, with 17 bases separating them. The CDR3 has 14 residues. From germline, CDR1 is LNHDA and CDR2 SQIVND (reference sequence). CDR3 region: CASKINLAGETQYF. CDR3 in DNA: TGTGCCAGTAAAATAAATCTAGCAGGGGAGACCCAGTACTTC.

This clone was counted only a few times. The chain has TRBV7-2 and TRBJ1-2; the match to TRBD1 covers 7 bases. The junction had 8 bases not matched to a gene; V was cut back by 4 bases and J by 6 bases. The CDR3 totals 14 residues. Per the germline V gene, CDR1 is SGHTA and CDR2 is FQGNSA. The CDR3 is CASSSRGGWHGYTF. The CDR3 DNA reads TGTGCCAGCAGCTCCCGAGGGGGCTGGCATGGCTACACCTTC. Complete variable domain (other parts from reference TRBV7-2 and TRBJ1-2): GAGVSQSPSNKVTEKGKDVELRCDPISGHTALYWYRQSLGQGLEFLIYFQGNSAPDKSGLPSDRFSAERTGGSVSTLTIQRTQQEDSAVYLCASSSRGGWHGYTFGSGTRLTVV.

In its sample, this clone was seen a few times. The chain joins TRBV7-9 to TRBJ1-3; D unresolved. Trimming left V 0 bases short and J 2 bases short, with 11 bases between. This CDR3 spans 16 amino acids. The germline CDR1 and CDR2 sequences are SEHNR and FQNEAQ (reference sequence). CDR3 region: CASSLAEGKTGNTIYF. The CDR3 DNA reads as TGTGCCAGCAGCTTAGCCGAGGGAAAAACTGGAAACACCATATATTTT.

The CDR3: CASSLGLGRATQYF. In nucleotides, the CDR3 is TGTGCCAGCAGCTTGGGACTGGGGCGGGCTACGCAGTATTTT. V usage is TRBV7-3 and J usage is TRBJ2-3; tentative D call: TRBD2 (6 bases). The CDR3 extends over 14 amino acids. The V gene lost 3 bases and the J gene lost 8 bases, with 15 bases spanning the gap. Looked up from germline, CDR1 is SGHTA and CDR2 is FQGTGA. Full variable domain (missing parts from reference TRBV7-3 and TRBJ2-3): GAGVSQTPSNKVTEKGKYVELRCDPISGHTALYWYRQSLGQGPEFLIYFQGTGAADDSGLPNDRFFAVRPEGSVSTLKIQRTERGDSAVYLCASSLGLGRATQYFGPGTRLTVL.

V and J are TRBV7-9 and TRBJ2-1, with D possibly matching TRBD2 (7 bases). The V and J ends lost 3 bases and 7 bases respectively, with 13 bases between them. CDR3 size: 14 residues. Germline CDR1 SEHNR, CDR2 FQNEAQ (reference sequence). CDR3 in amino acids: CASSLGGRRNEQFF. The CDR3, as DNA: TGTGCCAGCAGCTTGGGGGGGCGCAGGAATGAGCAGTTCTTC.

The chain has TRBV2 and TRBJ2-7, with 7 bases identical to TRBD2. The length of the CDR3 is 16 residues. Germline V CDR1 and CDR2: SNHLY, FYNNEI. V lost 4 bases to trimming and J lost 5 bases; unmatched junction nucleotides: 14. The CDR3 sequence is CASSGGGGGRSHEQYF. CDR3 in DNA: TGTGCCAGCAGTGGCGGCGGGGGAGGGAGATCCCACGAGCAGTACTTC.

The J gene is TRBJ2-1, the V gene TRBV28, with 7 bases identical to TRBD2. J gave up 0 bases and V 7 bases, and 18 bases lay outside the gene matches. The CDR3 extends over 19 amino acids. Germline V lookup: CDR1 MDHEN, CDR2 SYDVKM. The CDR3 here is CASKFGRGGGRPSYNEQFF. Written as DNA, the CDR3 is TGTGCCAGCAAATTTGGAAGGGGCGGGGGACGCCCCTCCTACAATGAGCAGTTCTTC.

The chain uses TRBV7-3 and TRBJ2-5; no reliable D call. The CDR3 length is 12 residues. The V end was cut by 5 bases, the J end by 4 bases, with 8 bases between. Per germline, CDR1 SGHTA and CDR2 FQGTGA. The CDR3 DNA sequence: TGTGCCAGCAGCATCGACGGAGAGACCCAGTACTTC. It codes for CASSIDGETQYF.

This clone has just one count. V and J are TRBV19 and TRBJ1-1; maybe TRBD1 (5 bases). Germline V lookup: CDR1 LNHDA, CDR2 SQIVND (reference sequence). V was clipped by 7 bases and J by 7 bases, with 16 bases between them. CDR3 length: 13 residues. The CDR3 reads CASNPAGTLEAFF. The DNA for the CDR3 is TGTGCCAGTAACCCCGCCGGGACCCTTGAAGCTTTCTTT.

This chain uses TRBV4-3 with TRBJ2-1; D is possibly TRBD2 (5 bases). V lost 0 bases and J 9 bases, leaving 9 bases between the germline ends. The V gene's germline CDR1 is LGHNA and CDR2 YSLEER. CDR3 length: 13 residues. The CDR3 sequence: CASSQDLRAEQFF. CDR3 sequence (DNA): TGCGCCAGCAGCCAAGATCTGAGGGCTGAGCAGTTCTTC.

This clone came up a few times. DNA of the CDR3: TGTGCCAGCGGCTTGCCCTTGAGGGGACAGGGATCCTACGAGCAGTACTTC. Translation: CASGLPLRGQGSYEQYF. The genes are TRBV2 and TRBJ2-7, with 9 bases fitting TRBD1. The trim removed 8 bases at V and 1 base at J, leaving 15 bases unmatched. Germline V gives CDR1 SNHLY, CDR2 FYNNEI. The CDR3 totals 17 residues.